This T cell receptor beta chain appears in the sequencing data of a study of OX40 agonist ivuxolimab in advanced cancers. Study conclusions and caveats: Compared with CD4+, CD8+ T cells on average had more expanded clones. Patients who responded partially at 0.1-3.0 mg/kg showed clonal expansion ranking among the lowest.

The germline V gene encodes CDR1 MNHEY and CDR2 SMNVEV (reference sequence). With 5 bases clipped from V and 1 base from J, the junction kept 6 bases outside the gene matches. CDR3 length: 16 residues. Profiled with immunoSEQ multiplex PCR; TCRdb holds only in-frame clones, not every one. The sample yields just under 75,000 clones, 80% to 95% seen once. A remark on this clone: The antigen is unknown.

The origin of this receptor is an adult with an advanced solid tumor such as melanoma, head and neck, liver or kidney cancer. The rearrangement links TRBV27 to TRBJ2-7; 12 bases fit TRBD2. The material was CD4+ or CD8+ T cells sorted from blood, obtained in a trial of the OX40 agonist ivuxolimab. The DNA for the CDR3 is TGTGCCAGCAGTCGGACCGGACTAGCGGGATCCTACGAGCAGTACTTC. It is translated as CASSRTGLAGSYEQYF.